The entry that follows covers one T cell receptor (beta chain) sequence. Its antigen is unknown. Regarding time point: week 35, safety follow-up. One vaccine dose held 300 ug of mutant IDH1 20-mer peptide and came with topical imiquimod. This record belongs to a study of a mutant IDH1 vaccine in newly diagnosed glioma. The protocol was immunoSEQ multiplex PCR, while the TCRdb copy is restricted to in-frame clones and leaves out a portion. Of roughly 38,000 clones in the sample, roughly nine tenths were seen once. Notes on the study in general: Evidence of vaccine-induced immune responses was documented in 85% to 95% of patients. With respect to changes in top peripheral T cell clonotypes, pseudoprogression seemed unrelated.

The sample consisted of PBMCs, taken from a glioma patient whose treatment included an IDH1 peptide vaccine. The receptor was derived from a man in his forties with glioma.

CDR3 amino acids: CASSRTGGLNQPQHF. Here the CDR3 DNA reads TGTGCCAGTAGCCGGACAGGGGGCCTCAATCAGCCCCAGCATTTT. The V gene is TRBV19, the J gene TRBJ1-5; TRBD1 agrees at 11 bases. Germline V CDR1 and CDR2: LNHDA, SQIVND (reference sequence). J lost 3 bases, V lost 6 bases, and 4 bases had no gene match. The CDR3 is 15 amino acids.